A selection of T cell receptor beta chains follows, all from one sample in a study of cytomegalovirus exposure and HLA in healthy donors. The protocol was immunoSEQ multiplex PCR, while the TCRdb copy is restricted to in-frame clones and leaves out a portion. This table has more than 80,000 clones, roughly 74% appearing once. The sequencing sample was made of PBMCs. The source of these receptors is a woman in her sixties or seventies in good health and CMV-seropositive. The CDR3 runs from the conserved cysteine through the conserved F or W. Fields, in order: V gene, J gene, clone size, D gene, CDR3 DNA, CDR3 protein. The D gene is left open where the match is weak. Clone size, where shown, is once, few, many, or a class for clones that have expanded.

>TRBV5-4|TRBJ2-7|-|-
TGTGCCAGCAGCTTAGGGCAGGGCAAATACGAGCAGTACTTC
CASSLGQGKYEQYF
>TRBV6-6|TRBJ1-3|-|-
TGTGCCAGCAGGCAGATCGGAAACACCATATATTTT
CASRQIGNTIYF
>TRBV5-6|TRBJ1-6|-|TRBD1
TGTGCCAGCAGCTCATTAGGACAGGGGGGAAATTCACCCCTCCACTTT
CASSSLGQGGNSPLHF
>TRBV2|TRBJ2-5|-|TRBD2
TGTGCCAGCAGTGGGGGTAGCGGGGTTCAAGAGACCCAGTACTTC
CASSGGSGVQETQYF
>TRBV25-1|TRBJ1-4|-|-
TGTGCCAGCAGTCCGCCCGGGAGCACTGGTGAAAAACTGTTTTTT
CASSPPGSTGEKLFF
>TRBV6-5|TRBJ1-5|-|-
TGTGCCAGCAGTTCACAGGAAAATCAGCCCCAGCATTTT
CASSSQENQPQHF
>TRBV2|TRBJ1-5|-|TRBD1
TGTGCCAGCAGTGGAACAGGGGGGAAGGAGAATCAGCCCCAGCATTTT
CASSGTGGKENQPQHF
>TRBV27|TRBJ2-1|-|TRBD2
TGTGCCAGCAAACGGACTAGCGGCTTCAATGAGCAGTTCTTC
CASKRTSGFNEQFF
>TRBV7-3|TRBJ2-7|-|-
TGTGCCAGCAGCTTATCCTGGGGAGCGCAGTACTTC
CASSLSWGAQYF
>TRBV19|TRBJ1-4|-|TRBD1
TGTGCCAGTAGCCCCGGACAGGGCTTCGGTGAAAAACTGTTTTTT
CASSPGQGFGEKLFF
>TRBV28|TRBJ2-3|-|TRBD1
TGTGCCAGCAGTACCCACTCCGGGACAGGGTTTGGCGATACGCAGTATTTT
CASSTHSGTGFGDTQYF
>TRBV5-1|TRBJ2-7|-|-
TGCGCCAGCAGCTTGGATACAGGCTTTTCCATCTACGAGCAGTACTTC
CASSLDTGFSIYEQYF
>TRBV6-1|TRBJ2-3|few|-
TGTGCCAGCAGTGAGCTACGTGGAGATACGCAGTATTTT
CASSELRGDTQYF
>TRBV27|TRBJ1-6|-|TRBD1
TGTGCCAGCAGCTTTTCTGACAGGGGGGACTCACCCCTCCACTTT
CASSFSDRGDSPLHF
>TRBV11-2|TRBJ2-2|-|TRBD1
TGTGCCAGCACTCCGGGACAGGGTGCTACCGGGGAGCTGTTTTTT
CASTPGQGATGELFF
>TRBV10-3|TRBJ2-2|-|TRBD2
TGTGCCATCAGGGGACTAGCGGGAGTTGTCGGGGAGCTGTTTTTT
CAIRGLAGVVGELFF
>TRBV7-2|TRBJ1-6|once|TRBD1
TGTGCCAGCAGCGCGCTGCAGGGGGCGTCGGATTCACCCCTCCACTTT
CASSALQGASDSPLHF
>TRBV5-4|TRBJ2-7|-|TRBD1
TGTGCCAGCAGCTTGTTAACAGGGGGGCCCTACGAGCAGTACTTC
CASSLLTGGPYEQYF
>TRBV19|TRBJ2-7|-|-
TGTGCCAGTAGTATAGCCCCGACACCGCACGAGCAGTACTTC
CASSIAPTPHEQYF
>TRBV10-1|TRBJ1-3|few|-
TGCGCCAGCAGTGAGGCGGCTGGAAACACCATATATTTT
CASSEAAGNTIYF
>TRBV5-1|TRBJ2-5|-|TRBD2
TGCGCCAGCAGCTTTTTAGCGGGCGCTCAAGAGACCCAGTACTTC
CASSFLAGAQETQYF
>TRBV2|TRBJ2-2|-|-
TGTGCCAGCAGGGGGGACTACACCGGGGAGCTGTTTTTT
CASRGDYTGELFF
>TRBV10-2|TRBJ2-2|-|-
TGCGCCAGCCGAGGAGCCCCCGACAGAAACACCGGGGAGCTGTTTTTT
CASRGAPDRNTGELFF
>TRBV4-2|TRBJ2-3|-|TRBD1
TGTGCCAGCAGCCGAGGACAGGACCACACAGATACGCAGTATTTT
CASSRGQDHTDTQYF
>TRBV6-5|TRBJ2-2|-|-
TGTGCCAGCAGTTACGGAGCGGTCAACACCGGGGAGCTGTTTTTT
CASSYGAVNTGELFF
>TRBV7-9|TRBJ2-3|-|-
TGTGCCAGCAGCTTAGAGGGCAGGGGCGTAGATACGCAGTATTTT
CASSLEGRGVDTQYF
>TRBV7-9|TRBJ2-2|few|TRBD2
TGTGCCAGCCAGGGCGGCGGGAGGGAGGACACCGGGGAGCTGTTTTTT
CASQGGGREDTGELFF
>TRBV4-1|TRBJ1-3|large|-
TGCGCCAGCAGCCAAGATACAGGAGAAGGAAACACCATATATTTT
CASSQDTGEGNTIYF
>TRBV7-2|TRBJ2-3|-|-
TGTGCCAGCAGCCTCGTAGCGAGCGATACGCAGTATTTT
CASSLVASDTQYF
>TRBV19|TRBJ2-2|-|TRBD2
TGTGCCAGTAACCCAGCGGGGGGGCCCTCTTCGAACACCGGGGAGCTGTTTTTT
CASNPAGGPSSNTGELFF
>TRBV7-2|TRBJ2-2|once|-
TGTGCCAGCAGCCGGGACATCCCGAACACCGGGGAGCTGTTTTTT
CASSRDIPNTGELFF
>TRBV10-1|TRBJ2-3|-|TRBD2
TGCGCCAGCAGTGGCGGGGAGCCCGGGACTAGCGGGACTAGCACAGATACGCAGTATTTT
CASSGGEPGTSGTSTDTQYF
>TRBV6-1|TRBJ1-3|once|TRBD1
TGTGCCAGCAGAAACAGGGGAGGTGGAAACACCATATATTTT
CASRNRGGGNTIYF
>TRBV13|TRBJ2-2|once|-
TGTGCCAGCAGCGCCGGCAGGGTCCCACCCGGGGAGCTGTTTTTT
CASSAGRVPPGELFF
>TRBV5-6|TRBJ1-1|-|-
TGTGCCAGCAGCTTAACAGGGAACACTGAAGCTTTCTTT
CASSLTGNTEAFF
>TRBV6-1|TRBJ1-1|-|TRBD1
TGTGCCAGCAGTCCGACAGGGTACCTTGAAGCTTTCTTT
CASSPTGYLEAFF
>TRBV14|TRBJ2-2|-|TRBD2
TGTGCCACCGGGGGACTAGCGGGGGGTTGGGCCGGGGAGCTGTTTTTT
CATGGLAGGWAGELFF
>TRBV7-9|TRBJ2-1|once|TRBD2
TGTGCCAGCAGCTTAGGAAGGAGGCTAGCGGAAAACAATGAGCAGTTCTTC
CASSLGRRLAENNEQFF
>TRBV7-8|TRBJ2-2|-|-
TGTGCCAGCATCCTGACAGGGAACACCGGGGAGCTGTTTTTT
CASILTGNTGELFF
>TRBV9|TRBJ2-2|-|TRBD2
TGTGCCAGCAGAGGGAGCGGGGGGTCCGGGGAGCTGTTTTTT
CASRGSGGSGELFF
>TRBV4-3|TRBJ1-2|-|-
TGCGCCAGCAGCCTGCAAGGGGGTGGCTACACCTTC
CASSLQGGGYTF
>TRBV14|TRBJ2-2|-|TRBD2
TGTGCCAGCAGCCCGCCGGGACTAGCGAACACCGGGGAGCTGTTTTTT
CASSPPGLANTGELFF
>TRBV5-4|TRBJ2-2|-|-
TGTGCCAGCAGCTTGGATAACACCGGGGAGCTGTTTTTC
CASSLDNTGELFF
>TRBV5-1|TRBJ2-7|-|-
TGCGCCAGCAGCCTGTCGGGGGGCAGGGAAATTAAACGGAACGAGCAGTACTTC
CASSLSGGREIKRNEQYF
>TRBV28|TRBJ1-2|-|TRBD1
TGTGCCAGCAGCCCAGACAGGGGTTACTATGGCTACACCTTC
CASSPDRGYYGYTF
>TRBV5-4|TRBJ2-2|-|TRBD2
TGTGCCAGCAGCACCCGACTAGCGGGGGGCCTCGGGGAGCTGTTTTTT
CASSTRLAGGLGELFF
>TRBV19|TRBJ1-1|-|TRBD1
TGTGCCTCTTGTAGAGGGGGCGCATCTCCTGAAGCTTTCTTT
CASCRGGASPEAFF
>TRBV9|TRBJ2-7|once|-
TGTGCCAGCAGCGTAGGGCTACAGGGCCCCTTCCTCGAGCAGTACTTC
CASSVGLQGPFLEQYF
>TRBV5-4|TRBJ2-1|once|TRBD2
TGTGCCAGCAGCTCACTAGCGGGAGTAGTCTATGAGCAGTTCTTC
CASSSLAGVVYEQFF
>TRBV7-2|TRBJ2-7|-|TRBD1
TGTGCCAGCAGCTTCTCCGGGACAGGGTCGTACGAGCAGTACTTC
CASSFSGTGSYEQYF
>TRBV7-2|TRBJ2-5|few|-
TGTGCCAGCAGCTTTATATCGGCGTCAGGGAAAGAGACCCAGTACTTC
CASSFISASGKETQYF
>TRBV30|TRBJ2-2|few|-
TGTGCCTGGACCCCGGGGGAGAGGGTGAACACCGGGGAGCTGTTTTTT
CAWTPGERVNTGELFF